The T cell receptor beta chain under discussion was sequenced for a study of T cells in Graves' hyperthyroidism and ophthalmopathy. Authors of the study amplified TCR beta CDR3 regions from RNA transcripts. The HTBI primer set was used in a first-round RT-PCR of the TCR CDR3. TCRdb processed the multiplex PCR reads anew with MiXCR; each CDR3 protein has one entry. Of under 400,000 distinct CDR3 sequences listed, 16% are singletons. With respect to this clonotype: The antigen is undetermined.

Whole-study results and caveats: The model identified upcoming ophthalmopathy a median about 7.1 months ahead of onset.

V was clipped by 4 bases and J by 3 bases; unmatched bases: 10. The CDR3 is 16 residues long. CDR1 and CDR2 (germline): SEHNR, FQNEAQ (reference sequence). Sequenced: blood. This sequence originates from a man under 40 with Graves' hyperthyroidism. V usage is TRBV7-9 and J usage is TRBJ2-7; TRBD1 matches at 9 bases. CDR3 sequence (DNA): TGTGCCAGCAGCTCCGCCTCCGGGACAGGGTTCTACGAGCAGTACTTC. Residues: CASSSASGTGFYEQYF.